This T cell receptor beta chain was identified during a study of siplizumab effects on memory and regulatory T cells. Libraries were prepared by immunoSEQ multiplex PCR; TCRdb keeps only in-frame clonotypes and omits some of them. The table lists 110,000 or so clones, about 90% of them singletons, with around 0.75% in the top ten. Findings and caveats of the study: Unstimulated subsets contained matches for only a minor fraction of alloreactive clones.

Germline V gene lookup returns CDR1 MDHEN and CDR2 SYDVKM. V gave up 5 bases and J gave up 13 bases; unmatched junction bases: 7. The CDR3 runs 12 residues. Worth noting for this clone: The target antigen is unknown.

Source material: Tregs sorted from blood. The clonotype was recovered from a human donor in good health. The V and J genes are TRBV28 and TRBJ2-1; 8 bases agree with TRBD1. The CDR3 sequence: CASSPQGASQFF. The CDR3 DNA sequence: TGTGCCAGCAGTCCTCAGGGGGCGTCACAGTTCTTC.